The clone carrying this T cell receptor beta chain was counted between two and nine times. Data came from immunoSEQ multiplex PCR; TCRdb stores just in-frame clones and leaves some out. The data hold 20,000 or so clones, with roughly 90% observed a single time. Germline V gene lookup returns CDR1 LGHNA and CDR2 YNFKEQ. This CDR3 spans 14 amino acids. The ends were cut back, 7 bases at V and 11 bases at J, with 23 bases in the middle. This record comes from a study of OX40 agonist ivuxolimab in advanced cancers. J is TRBJ1-1 and V is TRBV4-2; D gene uncertain. The source of this sequence is an adult with an advanced solid tumor such as melanoma, head and neck, liver or kidney cancer. The material was CD4+ or CD8+ T cells sorted from blood, obtained in a trial of the OX40 agonist ivuxolimab. In DNA form, the CDR3 reads TGTGCCAGCAACGGGCAGGATTCCCGTAATGGGGCTTTCTTT. Protein: CASNGQDSRNGAFF.